These T cell receptor beta chains were read from a single sample in a study of cytotoxic CD8 clonotypes in ibrutinib-treated CLL. The method was immunoSEQ multiplex PCR; TCRdb's version includes in-frame clones alone and lacks a portion of them. Among 40,000 to 60,000 clones, 45% to 55% were seen once, and the ten largest hold about 33%. Here the sequenced sample was PBMCs, taken after 12 months of ibrutinib treatment. These receptors all stem from a human donor with chronic lymphocytic leukemia. Each CDR3 is given without its conserved first and last residue. Size is omitted from some rows. Given values are once, few, many or a class for expanded clones.

>TRBV4-2|TRBJ2-7|-
ASTEGTGDYEQY
>TRBV7-2|TRBJ2-6|-
ASTNRGAGANVLT
>TRBV6-1|TRBJ2-7|many
ASSEARVGYEQY
>TRBV29-1|TRBJ2-7|-
SVYGTGGYEQY
>TRBV28|TRBJ1-4|few
ASSFPGTDLEKLF
>TRBV9|TRBJ1-5|few
ASSPSANQPQH
>TRBV7-9|TRBJ2-7|-
ASSLAGTATYEQY
>TRBV18|TRBJ1-2|-
ASSPGQENVGYT
>TRBV28|TRBJ1-1|-
ASSSGRGNAAF
>TRBV6-1|TRBJ1-4|-
ATLRAGPEKLF
>TRBV25-1|TRBJ1-2|-
ASSKGQGGGYT
>TRBV19|TRBJ1-5|-
ASSISPGSNQPQH
>TRBV7-7|TRBJ2-3|-
ASSRTGVTDTQY
>TRBV28|TRBJ2-7|-
ASSPRSPRHEQY
>TRBV19|TRBJ1-1|-
ASSIARVDEAF
>TRBV7-7|TRBJ2-1|-
ASSLGLTYNEQF
>TRBV19|TRBJ2-2|once
ASSDRATGELF
>TRBV6-6|TRBJ2-7|few
ASSSRTGTYEQY
>TRBV21-1|TRBJ2-7|-
AKSGIGSYEQY
>TRBV7-6|TRBJ1-5|-
ASSSTPSDLPQH
>TRBV7-9|TRBJ1-1|-
ASSLGSTEAF
>TRBV27|TRBJ1-2|-
ASSSSLFGSNYGYT
>TRBV10-1|TRBJ2-7|few
APTPNRHEQY
>TRBV11-3|TRBJ2-3|-
ASSLTALDTQY
>TRBV29-1|TRBJ1-1|-
SSSVHGEAF
>TRBV19|TRBJ1-5|-
ASSYRDRELQPQH
>TRBV4-1|TRBJ1-4|-
ASSPGQGVEKLF